This record covers a single T cell receptor (beta chain). Its matching antigen is unknown. Enrollment shut out patients with autoimmune disease history or systemic immunosuppression. The entry originates in a study of OX40 agonist ivuxolimab in advanced cancers. Across the whole study: A mean age of approximately 64 years, range about 23 to 80, was recorded, and roughly 80% were male.

Only in-frame clones appear in the TCRdb table, and some are missing; sequencing was by immunoSEQ multiplex PCR. The repertoire holds under 200,000 clones, approximately 94% seen once, with approximately 0.32% in the top ten. The study, taken as a whole, reports: The mean number of expanded clones was higher in CD8+ T cells than in CD4+. Part of the nonresponder group also had normalized T-cell clonal expansion that was low.

V lost 6 bases, J lost 4 bases, and 16 bases lay in between. The CDR3 runs to 15 residues. CDR1 is SGHTA and CDR2 is FQGTGA in the germline V gene. The chain joins TRBV7-3 to TRBJ2-1; a possible D gene is TRBD1 (6 bases). This receptor was taken from an adult with an advanced solid tumor such as melanoma, head and neck, liver or kidney cancer. This specimen consisted of CD4+ or CD8+ T cells sorted from blood, obtained in a trial of the OX40 agonist ivuxolimab. In nucleotides, the CDR3 is TGTGCCAGCAGGTTACAGGGAGCTGAGTACAATGAGCAGTTCTTC. This sequence encodes CASRLQGAEYNEQFF.